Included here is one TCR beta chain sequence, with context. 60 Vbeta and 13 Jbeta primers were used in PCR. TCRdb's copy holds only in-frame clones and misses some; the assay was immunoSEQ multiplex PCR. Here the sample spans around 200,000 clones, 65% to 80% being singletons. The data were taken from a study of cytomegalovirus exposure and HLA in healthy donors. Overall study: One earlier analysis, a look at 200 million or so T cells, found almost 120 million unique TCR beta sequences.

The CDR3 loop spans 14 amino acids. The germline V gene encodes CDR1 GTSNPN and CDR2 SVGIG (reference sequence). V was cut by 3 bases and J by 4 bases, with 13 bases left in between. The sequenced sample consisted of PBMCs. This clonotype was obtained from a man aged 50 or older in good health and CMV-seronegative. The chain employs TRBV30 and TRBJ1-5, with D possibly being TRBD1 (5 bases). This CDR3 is CAWSPGLNNQPQHF. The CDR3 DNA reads TGTGCCTGGAGCCCGGGACTGAATAATCAGCCCCAGCATTTT. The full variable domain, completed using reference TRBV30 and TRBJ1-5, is SQTIHQWPATLVQPVGSPLSLECTVEGTSNPNLYWYRQAAGRGLQLLFYSVGIGQISSEVPQNLSASRPQDRQFILSSKKLLLSDSGFYLCAWSPGLNNQPQHFGDGTRLSIL.